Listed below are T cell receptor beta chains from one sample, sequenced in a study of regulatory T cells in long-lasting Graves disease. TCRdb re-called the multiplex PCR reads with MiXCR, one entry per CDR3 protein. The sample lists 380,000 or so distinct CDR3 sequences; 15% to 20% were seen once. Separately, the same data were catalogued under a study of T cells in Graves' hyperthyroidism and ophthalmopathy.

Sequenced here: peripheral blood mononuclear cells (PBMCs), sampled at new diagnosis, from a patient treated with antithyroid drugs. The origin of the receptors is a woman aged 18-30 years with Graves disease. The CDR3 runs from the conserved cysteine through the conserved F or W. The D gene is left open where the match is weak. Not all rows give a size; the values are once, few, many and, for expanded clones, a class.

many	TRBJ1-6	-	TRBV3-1	TGTGCCAGCAGCCAAGAGTTAGGATCACCCCTCCACTTT	CASSQELGSPLHF
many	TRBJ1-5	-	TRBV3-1	TGTGCCAGCAGCCTCAACGCAAATGGACAGCCCCAGCATTTT	CASSLNANGQPQHF
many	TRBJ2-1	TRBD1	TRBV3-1	TGTGCCAGCAGCCAAGAATGGGACAGGAGTGCCAATGAGCAGTTCTTC	CASSQEWDRSANEQFF
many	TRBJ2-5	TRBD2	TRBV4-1	TGCGCCAGCAGCACCCAGGGACTAGCGGGGGGAGAGACCCAGTACTTC	CASSTQGLAGGETQYF
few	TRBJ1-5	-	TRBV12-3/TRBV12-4	TGTGCCAGCAGTCCTCGGGCCAATCTCGAGGGGAGCAATCAGCCCCAGCATTTT	CASSPRANLEGSNQPQHF
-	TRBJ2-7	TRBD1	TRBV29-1	TGCAGCGTTGAAGATCGGACAGGGTTAGGCTACGAGCAGTACTTC	CSVEDRTGLGYEQYF
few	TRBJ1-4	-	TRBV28	TGTGCCAGCAGTCACGACACCCGCGCAACTAATGAAAAACTGTTTTTT	CASSHDTRATNEKLFF
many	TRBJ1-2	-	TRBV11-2	TGTGCCAGCAGCTTAGGCAGGGTATCCTATGGCTACACCTTC	CASSLGRVSYGYTF
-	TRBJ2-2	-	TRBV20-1	TGCAGTGCTAGGGGGGACGGGGGGCTGTCCGGGGAGCTGTTTTTT	CSARGDGGLSGELFF
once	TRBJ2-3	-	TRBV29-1	TGCAGCGTTGTTGTTGATAGCACAGATACGCAGTATTTT	CSVVVDSTDTQYF
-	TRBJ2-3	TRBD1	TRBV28	TGTGCTAGCGGACCCGGACAGGGAAACACAGATACGCAGTATTTT	CASGPGQGNTDTQYF
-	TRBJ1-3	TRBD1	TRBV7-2	TGTGCCAGCAGCCCGACAGGGGGCTCTGGAAACACCATATATTTT	CASSPTGGSGNTIYF
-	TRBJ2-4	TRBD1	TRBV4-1	TGCGCCAGCAGTCAGCCAAGACAGGGGGCCAAAAACATTCAGTACTTC	CASSQPRQGAKNIQYF
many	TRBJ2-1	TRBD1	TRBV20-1	TGCAGTGCTAATGTCGGGACAGATTACAATGAGCAGTTCTTC	CSANVGTDYNEQFF
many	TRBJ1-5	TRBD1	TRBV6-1	TGTGCCAGCAGGCGGGACAGGGGTAAGCAGCCCCAGCATTTT	CASRRDRGKQPQHF
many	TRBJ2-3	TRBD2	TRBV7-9	TGTGCCAGCAGCTTCCCCACCCGACTAGCGGGAGAGGTGTCAGATACGCAGTATTTT	CASSFPTRLAGEVSDTQYF
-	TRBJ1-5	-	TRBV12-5	TGTGCTAGTGCTCTGCCGGGGGGGTACAATCAGCCCCAGCATTTT	CASALPGGYNQPQHF
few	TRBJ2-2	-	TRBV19	TGTGCCAGTAGTTCCCCTCCTCAGTTGAACACCGGGGAGCTGTTTTTT	CASSSPPQLNTGELFF
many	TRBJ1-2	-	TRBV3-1	TGTGCCAGCAGCCAATTAGGGGTCAACTATGGCTACACCTTC	CASSQLGVNYGYTF
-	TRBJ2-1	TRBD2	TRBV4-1	TGCGCCAGCAGCCAAGATAGCGGGGAATATGAGCAGTTCTTC	CASSQDSGEYEQFF
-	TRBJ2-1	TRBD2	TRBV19	TGTGCCAGTAGCCCGAGCGGGGCGAATGAGCAGTTCTTC	CASSPSGANEQFF
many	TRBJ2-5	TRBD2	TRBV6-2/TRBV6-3	TGTGCCAGCAGTTACTCTAGCGGGAGAACAGAGACCCAGTACTTC	CASSYSSGRTETQYF
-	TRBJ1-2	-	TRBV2	TGTGCCAGCAGTGCTGCACATGGCTACACCTTC	CASSAAHGYTF
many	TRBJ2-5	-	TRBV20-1	TGCAGTGCTAGAGCCGATGTGCCCGAAGAGACCCAGTACTTC	CSARADVPEETQYF
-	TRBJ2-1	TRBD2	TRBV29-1	TGCAGCGTAGCTGGACTAGCGGGAAATGAGCAGTTCTTC	CSVAGLAGNEQFF
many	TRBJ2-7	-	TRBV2	TGTGCCAGCAGTGAATCTTCCCTCGGCGAGCAGTACTTC	CASSESSLGEQYF
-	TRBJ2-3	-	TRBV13	TGTGCCAGCAGCGCAACCGGGGCCACGGCCGATACGCAGTATTTT	CASSATGATADTQYF
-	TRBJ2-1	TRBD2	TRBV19	TGTGCCAGTAGTATAGTAGGGAATAGCGGGGGGTCCTACAATGAGCAGTTCTTC	CASSIVGNSGGSYNEQFF
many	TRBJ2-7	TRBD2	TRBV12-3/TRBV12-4	TGTGCCAGCAGTTTAGCCCAACTGGTTCAAGCGGGAAAGGATGAGCAGTACTTC	CASSLAQLVQAGKDEQYF
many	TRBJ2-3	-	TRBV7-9	TGTGCCAGCAGCCCTACTAGTAACCTGCTGTATTTT	CASSPTSNLLYF
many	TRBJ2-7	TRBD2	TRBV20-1	TGCAGTGCTAGTCGGGGGGGGGACGTATACGAGCAGTACTTC	CSASRGGDVYEQYF
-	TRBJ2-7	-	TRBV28	TGTGCCAGCGGTCCGGTGCCAGTCTCCTACGAGCAGTACTTC	CASGPVPVSYEQYF
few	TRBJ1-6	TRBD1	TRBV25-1	TGTGCCAGCAGTGGGACAGGGGTCGGGATTTCACCCCTCCACTTT	CASSGTGVGISPLHF
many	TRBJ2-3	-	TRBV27	TGTGCCAGTAGTAGGGACTCTTCTGACACAGATACGCAGTATTTT	CASSRDSSDTDTQYF
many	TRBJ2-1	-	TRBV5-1	TGCGCCAGCAGAGGAGGACTACTCTACAATGAGCAGTTCTTC	CASRGGLLYNEQFF
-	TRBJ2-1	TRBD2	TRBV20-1	TGCAGTGCTAGAGATGGCACTAGCGAGTACAACGAGCAGTTCTTC	CSARDGTSEYNEQFF
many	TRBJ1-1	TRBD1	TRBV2	TGTGCCAGCAGGGACAGGGGGGGTACTGAAGCTTTCTTT	CASRDRGGTEAFF
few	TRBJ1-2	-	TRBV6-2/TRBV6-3	TGTGCCAGCAGTCAAGGGAACGGCTATGGCTACACCTTC	CASSQGNGYGYTF
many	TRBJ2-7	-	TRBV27	TGTGCCAGCAGTTTGGGACAACCCCACTCCTACGAGCAGTACTTC	CASSLGQPHSYEQYF
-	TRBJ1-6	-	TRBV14	TGTGCCAGCAGCCCCGATAATTCACCCCTCCACTTT	CASSPDNSPLHF
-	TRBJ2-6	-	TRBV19	TGTGCCAGTAGCCCGGGAGACCTCCTATCGGGGGCCAACGCCCTGACTTTC	CASSPGDLLSGANALTF
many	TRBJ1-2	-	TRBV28	TGTGCCATATCCTCTGAGGCGTTGAGGGGCTACACCTTC	CAISSEALRGYTF